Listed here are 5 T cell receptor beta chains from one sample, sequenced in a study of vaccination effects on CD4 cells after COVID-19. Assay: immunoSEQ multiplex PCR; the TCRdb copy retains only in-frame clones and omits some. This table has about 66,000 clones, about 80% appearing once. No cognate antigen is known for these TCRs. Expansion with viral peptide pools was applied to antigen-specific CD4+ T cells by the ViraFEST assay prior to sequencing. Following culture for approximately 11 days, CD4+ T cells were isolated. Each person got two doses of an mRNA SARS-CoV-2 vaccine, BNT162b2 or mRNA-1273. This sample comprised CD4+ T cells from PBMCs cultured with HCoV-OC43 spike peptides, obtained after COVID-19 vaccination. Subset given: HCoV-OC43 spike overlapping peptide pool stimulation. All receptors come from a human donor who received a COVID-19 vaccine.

CDR3 loop: CASSQDLKAYEQYV. CDR3 coding DNA: TGTGCCAGCAGCCAAGATTTGAAGGCCTACGAGCAGTACGTC. This sequence joins TRBV3-1 (or the pseudogene TRBV3-2) and TRBJ2-7; D gene unclear. This CDR3 contains 14 residues. Trimming shortened V by 0 bases and J by 2 bases, and 8 bases separated the two germline ends. The germline V gene has CDR1 LGHDT and CDR2 YNNKEL (reference sequence).

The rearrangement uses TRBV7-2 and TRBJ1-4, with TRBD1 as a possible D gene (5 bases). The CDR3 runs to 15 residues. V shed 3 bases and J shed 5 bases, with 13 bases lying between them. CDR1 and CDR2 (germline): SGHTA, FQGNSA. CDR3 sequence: CASSFFLGENEKLFF. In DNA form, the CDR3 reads TGTGCCAGCAGCTTTTTTCTGGGGGAGAATGAAAAACTGTTTTTT.

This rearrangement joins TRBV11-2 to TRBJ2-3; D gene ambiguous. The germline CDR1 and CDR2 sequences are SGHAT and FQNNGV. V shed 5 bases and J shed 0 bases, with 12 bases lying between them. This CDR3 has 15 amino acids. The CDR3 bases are TGTGCCAGCAGCCCTGGTCAGCGTAGCACAGATACGCAGTATTTT. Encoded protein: CASSPGQRSTDTQYF.

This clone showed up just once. CDR3 loop: CATSDSGTADTQYF. The CDR3, as DNA: TGTGCCACCAGTGATTCAGGGACCGCAGATACGCAGTATTTT. This chain connects TRBV24-1 to TRBJ2-3, with D perhaps being TRBD1 or TRBD2 (5 bases each). Trimming removed 2 bases at V and 4 bases at J, with 9 bases between. CDR1 and CDR2 from the germline V gene are KGHDR and SFDVKD. This CDR3 region has 14 residues.

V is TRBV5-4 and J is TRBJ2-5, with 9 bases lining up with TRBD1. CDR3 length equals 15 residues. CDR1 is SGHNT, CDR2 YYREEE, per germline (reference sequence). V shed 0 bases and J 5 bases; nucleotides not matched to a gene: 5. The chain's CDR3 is CASSLGTGVAETQYF. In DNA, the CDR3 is TGTGCCAGCAGCTTGGGGACAGGGGTCGCGGAGACCCAGTACTTC. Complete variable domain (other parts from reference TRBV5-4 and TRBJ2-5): ETGVTQSPTHLIKTRGQQVTLRCSSQSGHNTVSWYQQALGQGPQFIFQYYREEENGRGNFPPRFSGLQFPNYSSELNVNALELDDSALYLCASSLGTGVAETQYFGPGTRLLVL.